This T cell receptor beta chain was recovered during a study of breast tumors, draining lymph nodes, adjacent tissues. Overall study findings and caveats: The data were judged consistent with most tumor T cells coming from lymph node and expanding in tumor. Data only fit, rather than demonstrated, lymph node origin of most tumor T cells. Tumors had less TCR diversity than lymph nodes, more than nontumor tissue.

On this clonotype itself: Its antigen is not identified. The junction differs from germline at one of its ends, possibly a read error.

Using its own MiXCR run on the multiplex PCR reads, TCRdb lists one record per CDR3 protein. The sample contains just over 30,000 distinct CDR3 sequences, roughly two thirds of which appear only once. Germline-derived CDR1 and CDR2 are SGHTA and FQGNSA. This CDR3 is built from 15 residues. Sequenced input: breast tumor tissue. This TCR was sampled from a female donor with breast cancer. Some clones in this sample may be carry-over from other donors' samples. This sequence joins TRBV7-2 and TRBJ1-6, with 9 bases that match TRBD1. In nucleotides, the CDR3 is TGTGCCGGCAGCCTGGGACAGGGAAGTAATTCACCCCTCCACTTT. This codes for CAGSLGQGSNSPLHF. The full variable domain, completed using reference TRBV7-2 and TRBJ1-6, is GAGVSQSPSNKVTEKGKDVELRCDPISGHTALYWYRQSLGQGLEFLIYFQGNSAPDKSGLPSDRFSAERTGGSVSTLTIQRTQQEDSAVYLCAGSLGQGSNSPLHFGNGTRLTVT.